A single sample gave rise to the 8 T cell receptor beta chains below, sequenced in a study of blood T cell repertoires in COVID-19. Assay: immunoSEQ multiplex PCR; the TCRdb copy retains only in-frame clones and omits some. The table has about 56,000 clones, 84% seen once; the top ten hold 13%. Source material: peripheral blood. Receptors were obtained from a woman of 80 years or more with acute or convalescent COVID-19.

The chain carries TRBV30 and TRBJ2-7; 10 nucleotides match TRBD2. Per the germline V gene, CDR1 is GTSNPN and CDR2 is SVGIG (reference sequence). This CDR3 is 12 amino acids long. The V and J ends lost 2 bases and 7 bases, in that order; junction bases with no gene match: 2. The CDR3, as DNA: TGTGCCTGGAGTAATAGCGGGGGGGAGCAGTACTTC. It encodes CAWSNSGGEQYF.

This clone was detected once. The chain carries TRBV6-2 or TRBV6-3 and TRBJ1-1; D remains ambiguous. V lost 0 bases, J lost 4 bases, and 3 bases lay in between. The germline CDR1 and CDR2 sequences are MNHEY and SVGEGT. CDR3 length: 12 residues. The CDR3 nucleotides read TGTGCCAGCAGTTACTCGAGCACTGAAGCTTTCTTT. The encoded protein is CASSYSSTEAFF.

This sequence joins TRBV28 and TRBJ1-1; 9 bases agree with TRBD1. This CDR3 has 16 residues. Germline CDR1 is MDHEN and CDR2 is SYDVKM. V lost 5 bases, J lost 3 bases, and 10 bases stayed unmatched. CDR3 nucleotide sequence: TGTGCCAGCAGTACACCCGGGACAGGGTCTGACACTGAAGCTTTCTTT. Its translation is CASSTPGTGSDTEAFF.

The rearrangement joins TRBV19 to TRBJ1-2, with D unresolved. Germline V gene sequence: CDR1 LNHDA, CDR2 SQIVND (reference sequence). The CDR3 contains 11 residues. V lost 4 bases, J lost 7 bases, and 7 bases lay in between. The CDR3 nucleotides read TGTGCCAGTAGTAGGGAGTTTGGCTACACCTTC. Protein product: CASSREFGYTF.

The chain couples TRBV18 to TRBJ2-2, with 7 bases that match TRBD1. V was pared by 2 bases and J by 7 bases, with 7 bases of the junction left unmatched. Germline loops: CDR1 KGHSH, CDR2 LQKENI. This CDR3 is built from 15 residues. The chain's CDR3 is CASSPWQGVGGELFF. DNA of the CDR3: TGTGCCAGCTCACCATGGCAGGGGGTCGGCGGGGAGCTGTTTTTT. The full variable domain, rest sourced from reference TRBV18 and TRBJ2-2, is NAGVMQNPRHLVRRRGQEARLRCSPMKGHSHVYWYRQLPEEGLKFMVYLQKENIIDESGMPKERFSAEFPKEGPSILRIQQVVRGDSAAYFCASSPWQGVGGELFFGEGSRLTVL.

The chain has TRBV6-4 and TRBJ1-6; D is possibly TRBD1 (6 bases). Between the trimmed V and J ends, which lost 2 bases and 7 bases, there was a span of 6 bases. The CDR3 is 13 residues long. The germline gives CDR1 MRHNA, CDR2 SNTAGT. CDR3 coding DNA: TGTGCCAGCAGTGACACAGGGAATTCACCCCTCCACTTT. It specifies CASSDTGNSPLHF.

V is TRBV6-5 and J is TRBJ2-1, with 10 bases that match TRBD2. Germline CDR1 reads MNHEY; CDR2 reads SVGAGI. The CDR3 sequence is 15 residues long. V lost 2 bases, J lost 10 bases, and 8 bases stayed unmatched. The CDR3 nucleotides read TGTGCCAGCAGTTACGAGCGGGGGGGTATCTTCGAGCAGTTCTTC. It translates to CASSYERGGIFEQFF.

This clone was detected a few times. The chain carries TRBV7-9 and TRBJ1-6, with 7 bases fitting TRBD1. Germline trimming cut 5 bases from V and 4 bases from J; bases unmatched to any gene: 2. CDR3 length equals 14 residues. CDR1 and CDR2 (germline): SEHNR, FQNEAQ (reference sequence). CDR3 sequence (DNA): TGTGCCAGCAGCCGGGGACAGTATAATTCACCCCTCCACTTT. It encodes CASSRGQYNSPLHF.